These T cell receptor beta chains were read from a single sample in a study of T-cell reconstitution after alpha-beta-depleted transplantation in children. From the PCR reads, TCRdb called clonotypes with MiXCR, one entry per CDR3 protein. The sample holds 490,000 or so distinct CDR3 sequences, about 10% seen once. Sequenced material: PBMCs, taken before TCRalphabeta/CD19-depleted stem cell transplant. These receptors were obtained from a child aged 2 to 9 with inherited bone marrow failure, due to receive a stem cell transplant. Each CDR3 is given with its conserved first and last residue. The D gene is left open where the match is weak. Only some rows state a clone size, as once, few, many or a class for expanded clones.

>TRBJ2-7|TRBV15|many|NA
TGTGCCACCAGCAGAGCGGGCGGGTGGGGGACGGACGAGCAGTACTTC
CATSRAGGWGTDEQYF
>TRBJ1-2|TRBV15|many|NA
TGTGCCACCAGCAGAGCTACGGGCTATGGCTACACCTTC
CATSRATGYGYTF
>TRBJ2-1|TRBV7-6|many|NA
TGTGCCAGCAGCTTCCCCGCAGGTGGGAGGTACAATGAGCAGTTCTTC
CASSFPAGGRYNEQFF
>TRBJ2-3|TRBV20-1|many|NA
TGCAGTGCTAGACCCCCAGGGATAAGCACAGATACGCAGTATTTT
CSARPPGISTDTQYF
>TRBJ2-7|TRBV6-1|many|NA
TGTGCCACCTTGCTTGGGGAAAGGGTACACGAGCAGTACTTC
CATLLGERVHEQYF
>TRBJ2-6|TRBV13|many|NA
TGTGCCAGCAGCGCTCGACGGAACTCTGGGGCCAACGTCCTGACTTTC
CASSARRNSGANVLTF
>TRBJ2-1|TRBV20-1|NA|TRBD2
TGCAGTGCTACTCGCCCCAGCGGGAGCTCCTACAATGAGCAGTTCTTC
CSATRPSGSSYNEQFF
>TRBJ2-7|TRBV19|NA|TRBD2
TGTGCCAGTAGTATCGGGACTAGCGGGAGCTCCTACGAGCAGTACTTC
CASSIGTSGSSYEQYF
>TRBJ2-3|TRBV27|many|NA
TGTGCCAGCAGTCACACAGGGACAGATACGCAGTATTTT
CASSHTGTDTQYF
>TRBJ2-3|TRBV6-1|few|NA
TGTGCCAGCAGTGAAAGCGGGCCCACAGATACGCAGTATTTT
CASSESGPTDTQYF